This T cell receptor beta chain was observed in a study of spatial heterogeneity in lung cancer. Study-level findings and limits: Ubiquitous nonsynonymous mutations were tracked by counts of ubiquitous expanded TCRs, and regional ones by counts of regional expanded TCRs. Expanded intratumoral alpha and beta TCR counts tracked tumor mutation counts.

The V gene lost 9 bases and the J gene lost 6 bases, with 15 bases spanning the gap. Germline V lookup: CDR1 LNHDA, CDR2 SQIVND (reference sequence). The CDR3 consists of 13 residues. Details on this clonotype: Its target is unknown.

Sample time point: sample taken at primary tumor resection. The donors were 55 to 85 patients with non-small cell lung cancer that was early-stage and untreated. In TCRdb, the 5' RACE reads were re-called with MiXCR into one record per CDR3 protein. The sample lists approximately 9,600 distinct CDR3 sequences, around 7.8% occurring once. The source is a male donor with early-stage non-small cell lung cancer. Specimen: lung tumor tissue, collected at surgery. V usage is TRBV19 and J usage is TRBJ2-1, with D possibly matching TRBD2 (7 bases). The CDR3: CASEGGHFNEQFF. The CDR3 bases are TGTGCCAGCGAGGGGGGGCATTTCAATGAGCAGTTCTTC.